This TCR beta chain appears in the sequencing data of a study of T-cell reconstitution after alpha-beta-depleted transplantation in children. Study results and caveats: Several hundred rapidly expanded clones from non-depleted graft cells reportedly supplied alpha-beta T cells about two months post-transplant.

V was shortened by 4 bases and J by 0 bases, with 10 bases between the two germline ends. This CDR3 has 15 amino acids. This clonotype was recorded many times. No antigen is known for it. Preparing the TCRbeta library involved the use of unique molecular identifiers. One entry per CDR3 protein, called by TCRdb with MiXCR from the PCR reads. The sample contains roughly 670,000 distinct CDR3 sequences, 10% to 15% of which appear only once. The TCR sequence derives from a girl aged 2-9 years with congenital amegakaryocytic thrombocytopenia, due to receive a stem cell transplant. Sample: PBMCs, taken before TCRalphabeta/CD19-depleted stem cell transplant. The rearrangement uses TRBV12-3 or TRBV12-4 and TRBJ2-4; D could derive from TRBD1 or TRBD2 (5 bases each). CDR3: CASSWVGTAKNIQYF. CDR3 DNA sequence: TGTGCCAGCAGTTGGGTGGGGACAGCCAAAAACATTCAGTACTTC.